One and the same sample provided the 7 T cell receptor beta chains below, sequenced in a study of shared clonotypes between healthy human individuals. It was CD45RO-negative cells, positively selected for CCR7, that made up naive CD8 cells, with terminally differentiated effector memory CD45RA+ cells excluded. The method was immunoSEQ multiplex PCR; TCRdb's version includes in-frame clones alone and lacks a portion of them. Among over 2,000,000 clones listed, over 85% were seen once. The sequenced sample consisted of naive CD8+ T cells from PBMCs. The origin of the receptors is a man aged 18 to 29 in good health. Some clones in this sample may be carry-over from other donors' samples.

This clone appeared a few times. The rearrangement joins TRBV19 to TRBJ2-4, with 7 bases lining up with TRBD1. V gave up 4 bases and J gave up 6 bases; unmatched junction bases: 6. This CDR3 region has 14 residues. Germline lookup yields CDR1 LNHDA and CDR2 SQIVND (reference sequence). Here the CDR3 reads CASSTRDSLNIQYF. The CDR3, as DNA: TGTGCCAGTAGTACTCGGGACAGTTTAAACATTCAGTACTTC.

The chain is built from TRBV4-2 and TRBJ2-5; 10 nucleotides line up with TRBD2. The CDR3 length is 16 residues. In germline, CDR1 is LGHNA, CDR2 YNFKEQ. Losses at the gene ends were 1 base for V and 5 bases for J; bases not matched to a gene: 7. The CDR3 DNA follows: TGTGCCAGCAGCCAAGTTGGGACTAGCGTTGGGGAGACCCAGTACTTC. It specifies CASSQVGTSVGETQYF.

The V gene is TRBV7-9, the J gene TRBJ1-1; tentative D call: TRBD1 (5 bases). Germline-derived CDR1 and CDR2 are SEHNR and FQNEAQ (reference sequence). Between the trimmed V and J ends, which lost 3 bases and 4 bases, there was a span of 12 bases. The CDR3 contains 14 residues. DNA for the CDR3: TGTGCCAGCAGCTTCCTCTCCGGGGGCACTGAAGCTTTCTTT. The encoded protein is CASSFLSGGTEAFF. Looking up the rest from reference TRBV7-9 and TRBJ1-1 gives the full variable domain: DTGVSQNPRHKITKRGQNVTFRCDPISEHNRLYWYRQTLGQGPEFLTYFQNEAQLEKSRLLSDRFSAERPKGSFSTLEIQRTEQGDSAMYLCASSFLSGGTEAFFGQGTRLTVV.

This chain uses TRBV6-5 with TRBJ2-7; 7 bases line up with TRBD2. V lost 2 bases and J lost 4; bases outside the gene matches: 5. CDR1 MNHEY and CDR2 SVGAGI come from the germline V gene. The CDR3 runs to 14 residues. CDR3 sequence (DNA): TGTGCCAGCAGTTACGGGGAGGGGAAGTACGAGCAGTACTTC. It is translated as CASSYGEGKYEQYF.

The chain's CDR3 is CASSLNPGNLEAFF. The CDR3 nucleotides read TGCGCCAGCAGCTTGAACCCAGGGAACCTTGAAGCTTTCTTT. The V call is TRBV5-1, the J call TRBJ1-1; the D gene is possibly TRBD1 (5 bases). The CDR3 totals 14 residues. Trimming removed 1 base at V and 7 bases at J, with 14 bases between. The V gene's germline CDR1 is SGHRS and CDR2 YFSETQ.

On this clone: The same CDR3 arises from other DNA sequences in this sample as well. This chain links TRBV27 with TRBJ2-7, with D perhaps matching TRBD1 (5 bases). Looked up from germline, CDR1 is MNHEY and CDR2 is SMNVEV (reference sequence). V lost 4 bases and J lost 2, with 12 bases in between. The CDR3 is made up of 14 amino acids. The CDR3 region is CASSWGREAYEQYF. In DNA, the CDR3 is TGTGCCAGCAGTTGGGGCAGGGAAGCCTACGAGCAGTACTTC.

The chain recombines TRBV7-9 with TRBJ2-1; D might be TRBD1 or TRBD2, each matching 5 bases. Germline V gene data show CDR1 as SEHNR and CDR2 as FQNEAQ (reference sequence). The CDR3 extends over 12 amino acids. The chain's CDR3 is CTTGTLYNEQFF. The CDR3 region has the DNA TGTACGACCGGGACCCTGTACAATGAGCAGTTCTTC.